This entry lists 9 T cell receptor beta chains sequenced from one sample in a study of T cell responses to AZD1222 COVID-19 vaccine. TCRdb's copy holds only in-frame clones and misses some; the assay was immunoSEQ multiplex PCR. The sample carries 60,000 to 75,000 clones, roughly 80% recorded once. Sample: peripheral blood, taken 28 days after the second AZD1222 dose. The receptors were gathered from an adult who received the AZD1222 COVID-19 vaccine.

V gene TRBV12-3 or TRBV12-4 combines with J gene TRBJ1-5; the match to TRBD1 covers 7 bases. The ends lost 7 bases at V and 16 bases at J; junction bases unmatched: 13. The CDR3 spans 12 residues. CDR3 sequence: CASKQRGGGLHF. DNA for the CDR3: TGTGCCAGCAAGCAAAGAGGAGGGGGCCTCCATTTT.

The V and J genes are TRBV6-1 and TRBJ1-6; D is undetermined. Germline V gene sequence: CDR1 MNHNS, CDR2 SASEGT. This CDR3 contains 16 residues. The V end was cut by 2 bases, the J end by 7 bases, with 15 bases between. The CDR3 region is CASSETWRQRNSPLHF. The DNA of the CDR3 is TGTGCCAGCAGTGAAACTTGGCGGCAGCGGAATTCACCCCTCCACTTT.

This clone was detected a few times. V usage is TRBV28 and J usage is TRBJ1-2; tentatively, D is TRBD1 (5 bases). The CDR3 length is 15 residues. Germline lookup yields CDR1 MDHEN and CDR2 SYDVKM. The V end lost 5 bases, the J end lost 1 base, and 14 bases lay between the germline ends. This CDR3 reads CASSTPRGDNYGYTF. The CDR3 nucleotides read TGTGCCAGCAGTACCCCCCGGGGCGATAACTATGGCTACACCTTC.

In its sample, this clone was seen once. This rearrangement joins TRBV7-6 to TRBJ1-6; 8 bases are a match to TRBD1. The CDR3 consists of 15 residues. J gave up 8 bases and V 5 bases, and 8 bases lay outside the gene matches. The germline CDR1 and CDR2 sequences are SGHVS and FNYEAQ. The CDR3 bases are TGTGCCAGCAGCCTCCACGAGACAGGGGATTCACCCCTCCACTTT. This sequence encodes CASSLHETGDSPLHF.

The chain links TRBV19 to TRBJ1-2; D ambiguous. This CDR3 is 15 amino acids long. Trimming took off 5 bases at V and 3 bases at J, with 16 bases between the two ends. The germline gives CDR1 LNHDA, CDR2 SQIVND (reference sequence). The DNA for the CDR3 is TGTGCCAGTAGTGTAACAGCGGGAAGGGACTATGGCTACACCTTC. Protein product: CASSVTAGRDYGYTF.

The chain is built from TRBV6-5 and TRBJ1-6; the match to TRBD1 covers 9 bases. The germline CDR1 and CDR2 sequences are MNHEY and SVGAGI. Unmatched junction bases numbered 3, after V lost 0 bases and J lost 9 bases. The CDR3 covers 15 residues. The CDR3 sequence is CASSYSGQGGSPLHF. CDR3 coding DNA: TGTGCCAGCAGTTACTCGGGACAGGGAGGTTCACCCCTCCACTTT.

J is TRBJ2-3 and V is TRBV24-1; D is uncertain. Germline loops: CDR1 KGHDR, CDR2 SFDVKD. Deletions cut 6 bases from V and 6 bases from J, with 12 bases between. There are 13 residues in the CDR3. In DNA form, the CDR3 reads TGTGCCACCAGTTTCGCGACCTTCGATACGCAGTATTTT. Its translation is CATSFATFDTQYF.

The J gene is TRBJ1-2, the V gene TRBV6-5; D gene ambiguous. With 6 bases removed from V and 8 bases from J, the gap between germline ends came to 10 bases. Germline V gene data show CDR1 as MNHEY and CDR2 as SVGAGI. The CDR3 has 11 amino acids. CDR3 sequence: CASRGFMGYTF. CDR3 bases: TGTGCCAGCAGAGGGTTTATGGGCTACACCTTC.

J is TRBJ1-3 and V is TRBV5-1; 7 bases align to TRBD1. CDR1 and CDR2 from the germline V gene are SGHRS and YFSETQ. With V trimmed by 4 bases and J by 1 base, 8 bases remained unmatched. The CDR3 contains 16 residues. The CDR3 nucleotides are TGCGCCAGCAGCCCCCAGGGGGGCCCTTCTGGAAACACCATATATTTT. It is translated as CASSPQGGPSGNTIYF. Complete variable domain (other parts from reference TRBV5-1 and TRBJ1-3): KAGVTQTPRYLIKTRGQQVTLSCSPISGHRSVSWYQQTPGQGLQFLFEYFSETQRNKGNFPGRFSGRQFSNSRSEMNVSTLELGDSALYLCASSPQGGPSGNTIYFGEGSWLTVV.